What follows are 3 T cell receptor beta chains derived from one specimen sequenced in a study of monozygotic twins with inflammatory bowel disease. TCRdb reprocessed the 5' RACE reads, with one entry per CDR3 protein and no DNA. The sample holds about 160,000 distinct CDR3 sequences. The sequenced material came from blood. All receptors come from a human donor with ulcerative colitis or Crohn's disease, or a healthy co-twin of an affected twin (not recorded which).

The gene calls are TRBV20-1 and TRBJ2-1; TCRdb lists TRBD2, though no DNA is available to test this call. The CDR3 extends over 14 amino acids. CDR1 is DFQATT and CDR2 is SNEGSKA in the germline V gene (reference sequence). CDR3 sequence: CSAPGLAGGQGQFF.

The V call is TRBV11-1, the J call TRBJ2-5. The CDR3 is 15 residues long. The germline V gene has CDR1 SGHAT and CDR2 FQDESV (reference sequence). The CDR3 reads CASSPRWVAQETQYF.

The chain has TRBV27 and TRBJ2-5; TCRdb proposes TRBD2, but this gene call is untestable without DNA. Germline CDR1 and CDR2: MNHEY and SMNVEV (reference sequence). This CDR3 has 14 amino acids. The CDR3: CASSPARDSGTQYF.